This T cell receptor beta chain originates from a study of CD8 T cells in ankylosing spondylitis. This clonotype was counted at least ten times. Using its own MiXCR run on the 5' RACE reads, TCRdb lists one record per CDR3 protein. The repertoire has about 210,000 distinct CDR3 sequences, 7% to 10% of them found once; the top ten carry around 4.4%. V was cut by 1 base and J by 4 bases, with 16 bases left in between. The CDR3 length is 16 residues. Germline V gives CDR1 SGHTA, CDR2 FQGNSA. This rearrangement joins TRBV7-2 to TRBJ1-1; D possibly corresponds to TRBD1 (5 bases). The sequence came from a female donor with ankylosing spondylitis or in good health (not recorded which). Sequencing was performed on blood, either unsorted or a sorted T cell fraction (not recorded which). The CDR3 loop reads CASSLVQGLPGTEAFF. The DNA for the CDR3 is TGTGCCAGCAGCTTAGTCCAGGGACTTCCCGGCACTGAAGCTTTCTTT.